Below are 4 T cell receptor beta chains sequenced from a single sample in a study of shared clonotypes between healthy human individuals. TCRdb's table, derived via immunoSEQ multiplex PCR, lists solely in-frame clones and lacks some. This table holds 1.5 million to 1.9 million clones, around 98% found once. Sequenced sample: naive CD4+ T cells sorted from blood. Subset defined: CD45RA+ positively selected. These receptors originate from a man between 25 and 39 years old in good health.

Notes on this clone: The sample has other DNA sequences that encode this CDR3 too. The chain uses TRBV27 and TRBJ1-1; 8 nucleotides agree with TRBD1. The CDR3 covers 13 residues. V shed 6 bases, J shed 4 bases, and the junction held 4 bases outside the gene matches. The germline CDR1 and CDR2 sequences are MNHEY and SMNVEV (reference sequence). CDR3 in DNA: TGTGCCAGCAGAGACAGGGGAGGCACTGAAGCTTTCTTT. It encodes CASRDRGGTEAFF.

The gene calls are TRBV6-5 and TRBJ1-1; 9 positions agree with TRBD1. CDR3 length: 16 residues. The junction had 5 bases not matched to a gene; V was cut back by 2 bases and J by 1 base. Germline CDR1 reads MNHEY; CDR2 reads SVGAGI. CDR3 protein: CASSYRSGQGNTEAFF. For the CDR3, the DNA is TGTGCCAGCAGTTACCGGTCGGGACAGGGGAACACTGAAGCTTTCTTT.

This clone was recorded only once. The chain links TRBV5-1 to TRBJ2-7; D perhaps matches TRBD2 (5 bases). Germline V gene lookup returns CDR1 SGHRS and CDR2 YFSETQ. The CDR3 totals 14 residues. Trimming took off 4 bases at V and 5 bases at J, with 16 bases between the two ends. CDR3 nucleotides: TGCGCCAGCAGCGCGGGCCCCAGTCTCGACGAGCAGTACTTC. Its translation: CASSAGPSLDEQYF. Using reference TRBV5-1 and TRBJ2-7 for the parts outside the CDR3, the full variable domain is KAGVTQTPRYLIKTRGQQVTLSCSPISGHRSVSWYQQTPGQGLQFLFEYFSETQRNKGNFPGRFSGRQFSNSRSEMNVSTLELGDSALYLCASSAGPSLDEQYFGPGTRLTVT.

The chain uses TRBV5-6 and TRBJ2-4; a weak D match, TRBD1 (6 bases). From germline, CDR1 is SGHDT and CDR2 YYEEEE. Trimming cost V 3 bases and J 7 bases, with 17 bases left between them. The CDR3 runs to 15 residues. The DNA for the CDR3 is TGTGCCAGCAGCTGGCTAGGGATAAGGGGGAACATTCAGTACTTC. Translation: CASSWLGIRGNIQYF.